One sample yielded the 10 T cell receptor beta chains listed below, sequenced in a study of blood T cell repertoires in COVID-19. Sequencing was performed with immunoSEQ multiplex PCR; in TCRdb, only in-frame clones are kept and a portion is missing. The sample records 200,000 to 300,000 clones, roughly 88% being singletons. Material: peripheral blood. The receptor source for this set is a woman in her 30s with COVID-19, enrolled during active disease.

The V call is TRBV28, the J call TRBJ2-2, with D possibly being TRBD1 (8 bases). The CDR3 sequence is 20 residues long. The germline CDR1 and CDR2 sequences are MDHEN and SYDVKM. The V end lost 5 bases, the J end lost 6 bases, and 31 bases lay between the germline ends. The CDR3 nucleotides read TGTGCCAGCAGTCGGCGGGAGTGTCCTCGGGACAGGATTAACTCCGGGGAGCTGTTTTTT. Translated, it gives CASSRRECPRDRINSGELFF.

This clone was detected only a few times. The sample contains more than one DNA sequence encoding this CDR3. This sequence joins TRBV10-3 and TRBJ1-2; 10 nucleotides agree with TRBD1. The CDR3 consists of 13 residues. With V trimmed by 6 bases and J by 3 bases, 1 base remained unmatched. Germline CDR1 ENHRY, CDR2 SYGVKD. CDR3 loop: CAISGQGDYGYTF. In DNA form, the CDR3 reads TGTGCCATCAGCGGACAGGGGGACTATGGCTACACCTTC.

The chain combines TRBV3-1 (or the pseudogene TRBV3-2) with TRBJ2-2; 8 nucleotides agree with TRBD1. This CDR3 comprises 15 residues. Germline CDR1 LGHDT, CDR2 YNNKEL (reference sequence). Trimming at V came to 3 bases and at J to 3 bases, leaving 3 bases not matched to a gene. DNA for the CDR3: TGTGCCAGCAGCCATCGACAGGGGTACACCGGGGAGCTGTTTTTT. It encodes CASSHRQGYTGELFF.

The V gene is TRBV7-2, the J gene TRBJ2-5; D is unclear. The V gene lost 2 bases and the J gene lost 2 bases, with 12 bases spanning the gap. The CDR3 is 15 residues long. Per germline, CDR1 SGHTA and CDR2 FQGNSA. The CDR3 sequence: CASSLLLAEQETQYF. The CDR3 coding sequence is TGTGCCAGCAGCTTACTACTTGCGGAACAAGAGACCCAGTACTTC.

V is TRBV5-4 and J is TRBJ2-2; 11 bases map to TRBD1. CDR1 is SGHNT, CDR2 YYREEE, per germline (reference sequence). This CDR3 is built from 16 residues. V shed 0 bases and J 4 bases; nucleotides not matched to a gene: 2. CDR3 nucleotide sequence: TGTGCCAGCAGCTTGGTGGGGACAGGGGGCACCGGGGAGCTGTTTTTT. Protein sequence: CASSLVGTGGTGELFF.

The chain combines TRBV3-1 (or the pseudogene TRBV3-2) with TRBJ1-3; TRBD1 matches at 7 bases. The CDR3 is 16 amino acids. CDR1 is LGHDT and CDR2 is YNNKEL in the germline V gene (reference sequence). With 1 base clipped from V and 3 bases from J, the junction kept 6 bases outside the gene matches. This CDR3 is CASSQGRGRGGNTIYF. CDR3 sequence (DNA): TGTGCCAGCAGCCAAGGAAGGGGGCGCGGTGGAAACACCATATATTTT.

This chain links TRBV9 with TRBJ2-5; TRBD2 matches 8 bases. The ends lost 0 bases at V and 5 bases at J; junction bases unmatched: 6. The CDR3 is 15 amino acids. The germline CDR1 and CDR2 sequences are SGDLS and YYNGEE. CDR3 in amino acids: CASSVAGGRSETQYF. CDR3 sequence (DNA): TGTGCCAGCAGCGTAGCGGGGGGGCGATCGGAGACCCAGTACTTC. The variable domain in full, completed from reference TRBV9 and TRBJ2-5, reads DSGVTQTPKHLITATGQRVTLRCSPRSGDLSVYWYQQSLDQGLQFLIQYYNGEERAKGNILERFSAQQFPDLHSELNLSSLELGDSALYFCASSVAGGRSETQYFGPGTRLLVL.

This rearrangement joins TRBV18 to TRBJ2-1; the match to TRBD1 covers 9 bases. The CDR3 extends over 15 amino acids. Looked up from germline, CDR1 is KGHSH and CDR2 is LQKENI. V shed 1 base and J 4 bases; nucleotides not matched to a gene: 2. CDR3 DNA sequence: TGTGCCAGCTCACCACGGGACAGGGTTTACAATGAGCAGTTCTTC. Its protein product is CASSPRDRVYNEQFF.

V and J are TRBV7-2 and TRBJ2-7, with 7 bases lining up with TRBD1. Germline values: CDR1 SGHTA, CDR2 FQGNSA. This CDR3 is built from 15 residues. Trimming at V came to 4 bases and at J to 4 bases, leaving 10 bases not matched to a gene. CDR3 coding DNA: TGTGCCAGCAGCTCCAACCGGGACAGACTTTACGAGCAGTACTTC. Its protein is CASSSNRDRLYEQYF.

This clone has only a few counts. This chain connects TRBV18 to TRBJ1-3; weak D call: TRBD1 (5 bases). This CDR3 comprises 13 residues. Trimming cost V 3 bases and J 3 bases, with 6 bases left between them. Germline loops: CDR1 KGHSH, CDR2 LQKENI. CDR3 sequence: CASSPDSGNTIYF. CDR3 DNA sequence: TGTGCCAGCTCACCCGACAGTGGAAACACCATATATTTT. Filled out from reference TRBV18 and TRBJ1-3, the complete variable domain reads NAGVMQNPRHLVRRRGQEARLRCSPMKGHSHVYWYRQLPEEGLKFMVYLQKENIIDESGMPKERFSAEFPKEGPSILRIQQVVRGDSAAYFCASSPDSGNTIYFGEGSWLTVV.